These 28 T cell receptor beta chains were sequenced from one sample in a study of blood T cell repertoires in COVID-19 (dated by TCRdb to about 2020). The library was obtained by the immunoSEQ multiplex PCR assay. TCRdb holds this immuneACCESS table with in-frame rearrangements only. Some clones are missing; in checked studies, unresolved V genes explain under half, and the rest has no known cause. Here the sample has about 250,000 clones; roughly 80% occur a single time. Jointly, the top ten make up about 5% of the sample. Input material: PBMCs or T cells enriched from blood (not recorded which). The receptors come from a man aged 40-50 years who had been exposed to COVID-19.

Regarding this clone: The junction departs from the called germline gene at one end, perhaps through a read error. The chain joins TRBV11-2 to TRBJ2-7; tentatively, D is TRBD2 (6 bases). Germline V CDR1 and CDR2: SGHAT, FQNNGV. The CDR3 length is 14 residues. Here the CDR3 reads CASSLYGRSSGFNF. The CDR3 DNA follows: TGTGCCAGCAGCTTATACGGAAGGTCGAGCGGGTTCAACTTC.

This clone was detected many times. The chain combines TRBV11-2 with TRBJ2-1; TRBD2 is a possible D gene (5 bases). The V end lost 3 bases, the J end lost 9 bases, and 15 bases lay between the germline ends. This CDR3 comprises 14 residues. The germline V gene encodes CDR1 SGHAT and CDR2 FQNNGV. The CDR3 DNA is TGTGCCAGCAGCTTGACGTACCCCGAGGGTGAGCAGTTCTTC. Amino acids: CASSLTYPEGEQFF.

Details on this clone: A junction end diverges from the germline sequence, so it may reflect a read error. The chain joins TRBV30 to TRBJ2-3; 14 bases line up with TRBD2. The CDR3 sequence is 17 residues long. Germline V gene lookup returns CDR1 GTSNPN and CDR2 SVGIG (reference sequence). Here the CDR3 DNA reads TGTGCCTGGAGTGGGGGGACTAGCGGGAGCCCCACAGGTACGCAGTATTTT. This gives the protein CAWSGGTSGSPTGTQYF.

This chain joins TRBV5-5 and TRBJ2-7; 12 nucleotides agree with TRBD2. The CDR3 has 15 residues. V was clipped by 5 bases and J by 2 bases; unmatched bases: 5. Germline values: CDR1 SGHKS, CDR2 YYEKEE (reference sequence). CDR3 protein: CASRRLAGDAYEQYF. The CDR3 DNA is TGTGCCAGCAGGAGACTAGCGGGGGATGCCTACGAGCAGTACTTC. The whole variable domain, remainder taken from reference TRBV5-5 and TRBJ2-7, is DAGVTQSPTHLIKTRGQQVTLRCSPISGHKSVSWYQQVLGQGPQFIFQYYEKEERGRGNFPDRFSARQFPNYSSELNVNALLLGDSALYLCASRRLAGDAYEQYFGPGTRLTVT.

This chain connects TRBV3-1 (or the pseudogene TRBV3-2) to TRBJ2-5; TRBD2 matches at 7 bases. CDR3 length: 15 amino acids. Per the germline V gene, CDR1 is LGHDT and CDR2 is YNNKEL (reference sequence). After removal of 0 bases from V and 3 bases from J, the junction contained 4 bases not matched to a gene. The CDR3 loop is CASSQDLSGKETQYF. CDR3 nucleotide sequence: TGTGCCAGCAGCCAAGATCTCAGCGGGAAAGAGACCCAGTACTTC.

V gene TRBV13 combines with J gene TRBJ2-5; no clear D. The germline V and J ends were trimmed by 5 bases and 0 bases, with 7 bases remaining between them. Per the germline V gene, CDR1 is PRHDT and CDR2 is FYEKMQ (reference sequence). This CDR3 comprises 13 residues. The CDR3 sequence: CASSATDQETQYF. CDR3 bases: TGTGCCAGCAGCGCCACAGACCAAGAGACCCAGTACTTC.

The genes are TRBV18 and TRBJ1-4; a possible D gene is TRBD1 (6 bases). The length of the CDR3 is 14 residues. CDR1 and CDR2 from the germline V gene are KGHSH and LQKENI. The V gene lost 5 bases and the J gene lost 8 bases, with 15 bases spanning the gap. The CDR3 DNA reads as TGTGCCAGCTCATCCTCGGGACAACCCGAAAAACTGTTTTTT. As protein: CASSSSGQPEKLFF.

This clone was counted once. The gene calls are TRBV3-1 (or the pseudogene TRBV3-2) and TRBJ1-2; the D is unclear. Germline V gives CDR1 LGHDT, CDR2 YNNKEL (reference sequence). The germline V and J ends were trimmed by 8 bases and 4 bases, with 17 bases remaining between them. This CDR3 region has 14 residues. The CDR3 DNA reads TGTGCCAGCGGGGTCGCGGGCCCCGGCTATGGCTACACCTTC. It codes for CASGVAGPGYGYTF.

On this clone: Other DNA variants within this sample encode the same CDR3. The CDR3 is CASSLGGTDTQYF. In nucleotides, the CDR3 is TGTGCCAGCAGCTTAGGAGGCACAGATACGCAGTATTTT. The chain combines TRBV11-3 with TRBJ2-3; D not certain. The CDR3 runs to 13 residues. Germline CDR1 reads SGHNT; CDR2 reads YENEEA. V was clipped by 1 base and J by 1 base, with 3 bases between them.

The rearrangement links TRBV28 to TRBJ1-2, with unresolved D. V was clipped by 8 bases and J by 8 bases, with 15 bases between them. CDR3 length equals 12 residues. Germline loops: CDR1 MDHEN, CDR2 SYDVKM. The CDR3 spells CASSPGIFGYTF. The CDR3 region has the DNA TGTGCCAGCTCACCAGGAATATTCGGCTACACCTTC.

The CDR3 reads CASSPRVRGSGDLNSPLHF. For the CDR3, the DNA is TGTGCCAGCTCACCTCGTGTCAGGGGGTCTGGGGACCTCAATTCACCCCTCCACTTT. The chain couples TRBV18 to TRBJ1-6; 7 bases fit TRBD1. Germline V lookup: CDR1 KGHSH, CDR2 LQKENI. The junction had 18 bases not matched to a gene; V was cut back by 3 bases and J by 7 bases. CDR3 length equals 19 residues.

This chain uses TRBV28 with TRBJ2-1, with a weak D call TRBD2 (5 bases). V lost 4 bases and J 8 bases, leaving 9 bases between the germline ends. There are 12 residues in the CDR3. Germline lookup yields CDR1 MDHEN and CDR2 SYDVKM. Written as DNA, the CDR3 is TGTGCCAGCAGTTCGGGAAGGTATGAGCAGTTCTTC. Its protein is CASSSGRYEQFF.

This chain links TRBV19 with TRBJ2-3; D might be TRBD2 (5 bases). V was clipped by 4 bases and J by 6 bases, with 11 bases between them. Germline assignment: CDR1 LNHDA and CDR2 SQIVND (reference sequence). The CDR3 runs 13 residues. For the CDR3, the DNA is TGTGCCAGTAGTAGACGGACGGGGGATACGCAGTATTTT. It translates to CASSRRTGDTQYF.

This sequence joins TRBV7-6 and TRBJ1-4; D remains unclear. The length of the CDR3 is 16 residues. Germline CDR1 SGHVS, CDR2 FNYEAQ. Trimming left V 3 bases short and J 8 bases short, with 19 bases between. The CDR3: CASSFGVDALGEKLFF. The CDR3 DNA reads as TGTGCCAGCAGCTTCGGGGTTGACGCCTTAGGGGAAAAACTGTTTTTT.

The genes are TRBV15 and TRBJ1-5; 7 bases are a match to TRBD1. Germline CDR1 and CDR2: LNHNV and YYDKDF (reference sequence). The junction had 7 bases not matched to a gene; V was cut back by 4 bases and J by 4 bases. The CDR3 runs 15 residues. This chain's CDR3 is CATSNDGQANQPQHF. CDR3 coding DNA: TGTGCCACCAGCAACGACGGACAGGCAAATCAGCCCCAGCATTTT. The full variable domain, rest sourced from reference TRBV15 and TRBJ1-5, is DAMVIQNPRYQVTQFGKPVTLSCSQTLNHNVMYWYQQKSSQAPKLLFHYYDKDFNNEADTPDNFQSRRPNTSFCFLDIRSPGLGDTAMYLCATSNDGQANQPQHFGDGTRLSIL.

CDR3 sequence reads: CASSFGLARNNEQFF. CDR3 DNA sequence: TGTGCCAGCAGCTTCGGACTAGCGCGAAACAATGAGCAGTTCTTC. The rearrangement uses TRBV7-2 and TRBJ2-1; 9 bases fit TRBD2. The CDR3 is 15 residues long. V was clipped by 3 bases and J by 5 bases; unmatched bases: 5. The germline V gene has CDR1 SGHTA and CDR2 FQGNSA.

The chain is built from TRBV5-4 and TRBJ2-3, with D maybe TRBD2 (6 bases). Trimming stripped 2 bases from V and 4 bases from J, with 11 bases between. Germline CDR1 SGHNT, CDR2 YYREEE (reference sequence). This CDR3 region has 14 residues. The CDR3 region is CASSFPTSPDTQYF. The DNA of the CDR3 is TGTGCCAGCAGCTTCCCCACTAGCCCAGATACGCAGTATTTT.

This chain connects TRBV18 to TRBJ2-2; no clear D. CDR1 is KGHSH and CDR2 is LQKENI in the germline V gene. The V gene lost 3 bases and the J gene lost 2 bases, with 7 bases spanning the gap. CDR3 length: 14 residues. The CDR3 reads CASSPASNTGELFF. DNA of the CDR3: TGTGCCAGCTCACCGGCTTCAAACACCGGGGAGCTGTTTTTT.

V is TRBV5-5 and J is TRBJ1-1; D not resolved. The length of the CDR3 is 13 residues. V was trimmed by 4 bases and J by 10 bases, leaving 17 bases between them. Germline V gives CDR1 SGHKS, CDR2 YYEKEE (reference sequence). The CDR3 nucleotides are TGTGCCAGCAGCAACCGCGAGGGTCTTCGAGCTTTCTTT. Protein product: CASSNREGLRAFF.

This chain joins TRBV3-1 (or the pseudogene TRBV3-2) and TRBJ2-7; the match to TRBD2 covers 9 bases. Germline V lookup: CDR1 LGHDT, CDR2 YNNKEL (reference sequence). V was clipped by 1 base and J by 7 bases; unmatched bases: 8. The CDR3 runs to 15 residues. The CDR3 spells CASSQGVAGVGEQYF. For the CDR3, the DNA is TGTGCCAGCAGCCAAGGGGTAGCGGGAGTGGGTGAGCAGTACTTC.

This CDR3 reads CATSPSGTGSHIQYF. For the CDR3, the DNA is TGTGCCACCAGCCCCTCCGGGACAGGCTCACACATTCAGTACTTC. The rearrangement joins TRBV15 to TRBJ2-4; TRBD1 agrees at 8 bases. V shed 5 bases, J shed 8 bases, and the junction held 11 bases outside the gene matches. CDR3 length: 15 residues. CDR1 is LNHNV and CDR2 is YYDKDF in the germline V gene (reference sequence).

The rearrangement uses TRBV5-6 and TRBJ2-7, with TRBD2 matching 10 bases. With 2 bases clipped from V and 1 base from J, the junction kept 3 bases outside the gene matches. CDR3 length: 15 residues. The V gene's germline CDR1 is SGHDT and CDR2 YYEEEE. In DNA form, the CDR3 reads TGTGCCAGCAGCTTAGCGGGAGGGCTTTCCTACGAGCAGTACTTC. Its protein product is CASSLAGGLSYEQYF.

The chain is built from TRBV30 and TRBJ1-5; no reliable D call. Germline V gene data show CDR1 as GTSNPN and CDR2 as SVGIG (reference sequence). Between the trimmed V and J ends, which lost 5 bases and 6 bases, there was a span of 11 bases. The CDR3 sequence is 12 residues long. The CDR3: CAWGPEGQPQHF. Written as DNA, the CDR3 is TGTGCCTGGGGACCCGAGGGTCAGCCCCAGCATTTT.

This clone has only a few counts. This CDR3 is also generated by other DNA sequences in the sample. The gene calls are TRBV12-3 or TRBV12-4 and TRBJ1-1; D may be TRBD1 (6 bases). The length of the CDR3 is 13 residues. Trimming took 5 bases from V and 1 from J, leaving 8 bases between them. The CDR3 loop is CASSLGQNTEAFF. The CDR3 DNA reads TGTGCCAGCAGTCTGGGACAGAACACTGAAGCTTTCTTT.

This clone was counted a single time. The V call is TRBV29-1, the J call TRBJ1-6; 8 bases match TRBD1. Germline loops: CDR1 SQVTM, CDR2 ANQGSEA. V lost 5 bases and J lost 9; bases outside the gene matches: 9. The CDR3 runs to 14 residues. The CDR3 DNA sequence: TGCAGCGTTCGAGGGGAGACAGGGGCTTCACCCCTCCACTTT. Protein product: CSVRGETGASPLHF.

The genes are TRBV7-9 and TRBJ2-3; D gene unclear. Germline V gene lookup returns CDR1 SEHNR and CDR2 FQNEAQ (reference sequence). With 1 base removed from V and 4 bases from J, the gap between germline ends came to 12 bases. The CDR3 loop spans 15 amino acids. The CDR3 protein is CASSLGPSTADTQYF. CDR3 in DNA: TGTGCCAGCAGCTTAGGCCCTTCTACAGCAGATACGCAGTATTTT. The entire variable domain, with the rest obtained from reference TRBV7-9 and TRBJ2-3, is as follows: DTGVSQNPRHKITKRGQNVTFRCDPISEHNRLYWYRQTLGQGPEFLTYFQNEAQLEKSRLLSDRFSAERPKGSFSTLEIQRTEQGDSAMYLCASSLGPSTADTQYFGPGTRLTVL.

This clone occurred once. V usage is TRBV7-9 and J usage is TRBJ2-1; 8 bases fit TRBD1. This CDR3 spans 14 amino acids. J gave up 4 bases and V 6 bases, and 5 bases lay outside the gene matches. Germline CDR1 SEHNR, CDR2 FQNEAQ (reference sequence). This CDR3 reads CASSSRQGYNEQFF. CDR3 bases: TGTGCCAGCAGTTCCAGACAGGGGTACAATGAGCAGTTCTTC.

This clone occurred a few times. The rearrangement uses TRBV24-1 and TRBJ2-1, with D unresolved. The V and J ends lost 7 bases and 5 bases respectively, with 17 bases between them. CDR1 KGHDR and CDR2 SFDVKD come from the germline V gene. The CDR3 runs 15 residues. DNA for the CDR3: TGTGCCACCAGCTCAGGCAGGAAACGAAACAATGAGCAGTTCTTC. This codes for CATSSGRKRNNEQFF.